Sequencing of this T cell receptor (beta chain) was carried out in a study of neurological immune-mediated disorders. Study details: The 35 or so multiple sclerosis patients comprised around 31 relapsing-remitting and 3 secondary progressive cases. General study results and limits: The multiple sclerosis repertoire cluster was associated with no clinical or MRI feature. The greatest TCR clonal expansion appeared in HTLV-1-associated myelopathy and the smallest, falling below healthy controls, in multiple sclerosis. The expanded clones of different subjects shared no CDR3 amino acid sequences (suggesting private repertoires in all groups).

This clonotype was seen ten or more times. Its antigen remains unidentified. Germline CDR1 reads DFQATT; CDR2 reads SNEGSKA (reference sequence). The CDR3 runs 15 residues. V was shortened by 3 bases and J by 1 base, with 15 bases between the two germline ends. TCRdb analysed the 5' RACE reads with MiXCR anew, one entry per CDR3 protein. Of about 52,000 distinct CDR3 sequences listed, around 4% were seen once; the top ten hold over 5%. This sequence was found in a man aged 55-75 years with multiple sclerosis. V gene TRBV20-1 combines with J gene TRBJ1-1; D is undetermined. The sequencing sample was made of PBMCs. DNA of the CDR3: TGCAGTGCTAGCCCAGCAACCCAGGCGAACACTGAAGCTTTCTTT. Its translation is CSASPATQANTEAFF.